These T cell receptor beta chains were read from a single sample in a study of blood T cell repertoires in COVID-19. Clones were read by immunoSEQ multiplex PCR, and TCRdb kept only the in-frame ones, dropping some. The table includes 45,000 to 65,000 clones, around 91% detected once. The specimen was peripheral blood. These receptors were obtained from a human donor in a cohort sampled during active COVID-19. Both conserved end residues are part of each CDR3. D genes are given only for firm matches.

V	D	J	DNA	CDR3
TRBV12-3/TRBV12-4	TRBD1	TRBJ1-2	TGTGCCAGCGCCAGACAGGGTAGCTATGGCTACACCTTC	CASARQGSYGYTF
TRBV5-4	TRBD2	TRBJ2-1	TGTGCCAGCAGCTACGGGGGGTCCTACAATGAGCAGTTCTTC	CASSYGGSYNEQFF
TRBV5-1	TRBD1	TRBJ2-3	TGCGCCAGCAGCAGAGGACAGGGAGGAGATACGCAGTATTTT	CASSRGQGGDTQYF
TRBV6-6	.	TRBJ2-7	TGTGCCAGCAGACCCGGACAGAATAAATACGAGCAGTACTTC	CASRPGQNKYEQYF
TRBV7-6	.	TRBJ1-1	TGTGCCAGCAGCTTAGGACAAGAGAACACTGAAGCTTTCTTT	CASSLGQENTEAFF
TRBV6-1	.	TRBJ2-7	TGTGCCAGCAGTGAACGAGTGGGCAGGTGGGACGAGCAGTACTTC	CASSERVGRWDEQYF
TRBV6-1	.	TRBJ1-5	TGTGCCAGCAGTGAATTCCCCCTTTCTCAGCCCCAGCATTTT	CASSEFPLSQPQHF
TRBV18	.	TRBJ2-7	TGTGCCAGCTCACTTACACATGCCAGCTCCTACGAGCAGTACTTC	CASSLTHASSYEQYF
TRBV18	TRBD1	TRBJ1-4	TGTGCCAGCTCACCGCCGGGACAGATATCAACTAATGAAAAACTGTTTTTT	CASSPPGQISTNEKLFF
TRBV19	TRBD1	TRBJ1-5	TGTGCCAGTAGTATCCCGACAGGGGTGGGTCAGCCCCAGCATTTT	CASSIPTGVGQPQHF
TRBV5-1	TRBD1	TRBJ2-1	TGCGCCAGCAGCCCGACGACGGGACAGGGGGCGAATGAGCAGTTCTTC	CASSPTTGQGANEQFF
TRBV12-3/TRBV12-4	.	TRBJ1-2	TGTGCCAGCAGCTGGGGGGGCTTAGGGGGCTACACCTTC	CASSWGGLGGYTF
TRBV7-9	.	TRBJ1-3	TGTGCCAGCAGTCAGGACTTCTCTGGAAACACCATATATTTT	CASSQDFSGNTIYF
TRBV7-9	.	TRBJ2-5	TGTGCCAGCAGCTTTTTAGGGGTTGGAGAGACCCAGTACTTC	CASSFLGVGETQYF
TRBV5-1	TRBD2	TRBJ2-7	TGCGCCAGCAGCTTGGCCGGGCGGGAGAGTTACGAGCAGTACTTC	CASSLAGRESYEQYF
TRBV7-3	.	TRBJ2-2	TGTGCCAGCAGCTTACGGTCGGGGGCGAACACCGGGGAGCTGTTTTTT	CASSLRSGANTGELFF
TRBV7-3	.	TRBJ1-1	TGTGCCAGCAGCCCCGGACATAACACTGAAGCTTTCTTT	CASSPGHNTEAFF
TRBV7-9	.	TRBJ2-3	TGTGCCATCACCTTTGAGAGCACAGATACGCAGTATTTT	CAITFESTDTQYF
TRBV7-2	TRBD2	TRBJ2-5	TGTGCCAGCAGATCAGGACTAGCGGGGGGGGAGACCCAGTACTTC	CASRSGLAGGETQYF
TRBV6-5	TRBD2	TRBJ2-7	TGTGCCAGCAGGCCGGGACTAGCGAGGGAGCAGTACTTC	CASRPGLAREQYF